The 18 T cell receptor beta chains listed next were all sequenced from one sample in a study of tumor T cells in aggressive B-cell lymphoma. The method was immunoSEQ multiplex PCR; TCRdb's version includes in-frame clones alone and lacks a portion of them. The table includes a few thousand clones, roughly 88% detected once. Material for sequencing was tumor tissue. The receptors stem from an adult with diffuse large B cell lymphoma.

This chain joins TRBV18 and TRBJ1-2, with D possibly being TRBD1 (5 bases). Germline CDR1 is KGHSH and CDR2 is LQKENI. This CDR3 has 14 amino acids. Trimming took 4 bases from V and 7 from J, leaving 16 bases between them. The CDR3 sequence is CASSRSTVEVGYTF. The DNA for the CDR3 is TGTGCCAGCTCACGGTCGACAGTTGAAGTTGGCTACACCTTC.

This rearrangement joins TRBV29-1 to TRBJ1-1, with 8 nucleotides matching TRBD1. In germline, CDR1 is SQVTM, CDR2 ANQGSEA. J lost 8 bases, V lost 2 bases, and 1 base had no gene match. The CDR3 covers 11 residues. In DNA form, the CDR3 reads TGCAGCGTTGAACGGACAGGGGAAGCTTTCTTT. It encodes CSVERTGEAFF.

V and J are TRBV19 and TRBJ1-1; TRBD1 might be the D (5 bases). Germline loops: CDR1 LNHDA, CDR2 SQIVND (reference sequence). V gave up 4 bases and J gave up 5 bases, with 14 bases separating them. This CDR3 contains 14 residues. The CDR3 is CASSTRQIRTEAFF. CDR3 DNA sequence: TGTGCCAGTAGTACCCGACAGATACGGACTGAAGCTTTCTTT. The variable domain in full, with the rest retrieved from reference TRBV19 and TRBJ1-1, is DGGITQSPKYLFRKEGQNVTLSCEQNLNHDAMYWYRQDPGQGLRLIYYSQIVNDFQKGDIAEGYSVSREKKESFPLTVTSAQKNPTAFYLCASSTRQIRTEAFFGQGTRLTVV.

The chain employs TRBV6-1 and TRBJ2-7; tentatively, D is TRBD2 (6 bases). Germline V gene data show CDR1 as MNHNS and CDR2 as SASEGT. The length of the CDR3 is 14 residues. V lost 1 base and J 0 bases, leaving 7 bases between the germline ends. The CDR3 is CASSEVGGSYEQYF. CDR3 bases: TGTGCCAGCAGTGAAGTCGGGGGCTCCTACGAGCAGTACTTC.

This CDR3 reads CASSQFFYEQYF. CDR3 sequence (DNA): TGTGCCAGCAGTCAATTTTTCTACGAGCAGTACTTC. The chain recombines TRBV7-8 with TRBJ2-7; no reliable D call. The germline V gene has CDR1 SGHVS and CDR2 FQNEAQ. The V end was cut by 6 bases, the J end by 3 bases, with 9 bases between. The length of the CDR3 is 12 residues.

The rearrangement uses TRBV18 and TRBJ1-1; TRBD1 aligns across 7 bases. Germline-derived CDR1 and CDR2 are KGHSH and LQKENI. The CDR3 length is 14 residues. Trimming cost V 4 bases and J 5 bases; bases outside gene matches: 7. The CDR3 bases are TGTGCCAGCTCACTTCAGGGGGAGCTTACTGAAGCTTTCTTT. Translated: CASSLQGELTEAFF.

The chain has TRBV10-3 and TRBJ2-7; D is perhaps TRBD1 (5 bases). Trimming removed 3 bases at V and 5 bases at J, with 11 bases between. CDR1 and CDR2 from the germline V gene are ENHRY and SYGVKD. The CDR3 covers 13 residues. CDR3 sequence: CAISEGVVDEQYF. CDR3 bases: TGTGCCATCAGTGAAGGGGTGGTCGACGAGCAGTACTTC.

This sequence joins TRBV4-3 and TRBJ2-5; 7 bases align to TRBD2. Germline CDR1 and CDR2: LGHNA and YSLEER. Trimming cost V 4 bases and J 1 base; bases outside gene matches: 6. The CDR3 length is 15 residues. DNA of the CDR3: TGCGCCAGCAGCCCCCTAGCGGAGCCCCAAGAGACCCAGTACTTC. It encodes CASSPLAEPQETQYF.

This CDR3 is CASISQGSNQPQHF. Written as DNA, the CDR3 is TGTGCCAGCATTAGCCAGGGCAGCAATCAGCCCCAGCATTTT. The V and J genes are TRBV6-1 and TRBJ1-5, with D maybe TRBD1 (5 bases). The V gene lost 7 bases and the J gene lost 1 base, with 11 bases spanning the gap. The germline gives CDR1 MNHNS, CDR2 SASEGT. CDR3 length: 14 residues.

The genes are TRBV4-3 and TRBJ2-4; 11 bases fit TRBD2. With 0 bases clipped from V and 4 bases from J, the junction kept 5 bases outside the gene matches. This CDR3 region has 17 residues. Looked up from germline, CDR1 is LGHNA and CDR2 is YSLEER. CDR3 in DNA: TGCGCCAGCAGCCAAGATTCTAGCGGGGGGCGAAAAAACATTCAGTACTTC. Translating it yields CASSQDSSGGRKNIQYF.

The V call is TRBV4-3, the J call TRBJ1-1, with D possibly matching TRBD1 (6 bases). This CDR3 has 15 residues. Germline V gives CDR1 LGHNA, CDR2 YSLEER. The ends were cut back, 2 bases at V and 1 base at J, with 11 bases in the middle. CDR3 loop: CASSQSGTTNTEAFF. The CDR3 coding sequence is TGCGCCAGCAGCCAATCCGGGACAACGAACACTGAAGCTTTCTTT.

This clone was recorded a few times. The J gene is TRBJ1-2, the V gene TRBV18, with D tentatively TRBD1 (6 bases). The CDR3 runs 18 residues. Germline V gives CDR1 KGHSH, CDR2 LQKENI. V lost 2 bases to trimming and J lost 0 bases, with 19 bases between them. DNA of the CDR3: TGTGCCAGCTCACCAACGTCCCAGGGGCTAAAGTCTAACTATGGCTACACCTTC. It translates to CASSPTSQGLKSNYGYTF.

The rearrangement links TRBV28 to TRBJ1-5; D gene unclear. V lost 6 bases and J lost 6, with 12 bases in between. CDR1 and CDR2 from the germline V gene are MDHEN and SYDVKM. The CDR3 sequence is 13 residues long. The CDR3 sequence: CASRGIGVQPQHF. The CDR3 DNA reads TGTGCCAGCAGGGGAATCGGGGTTCAGCCCCAGCATTTT.

The chain is built from TRBV18 and TRBJ1-1; no definite D call. CDR3 length: 13 residues. Germline-derived CDR1 and CDR2 are KGHSH and LQKENI. The V gene lost 3 bases and the J gene lost 3 bases, with 8 bases spanning the gap. CDR3 sequence (DNA): TGTGCCAGCTCACCCACTCGAGACACTGAAGCTTTCTTT. Translating gives CASSPTRDTEAFF.

The chain is built from TRBV19 and TRBJ1-4, with 7 bases fitting TRBD1. Germline-derived CDR1 and CDR2 are LNHDA and SQIVND (reference sequence). CDR3 size: 14 residues. With V trimmed by 3 bases and J by 8 bases, 6 bases remained unmatched. The CDR3 sequence: CASSISGGREKLFF. The CDR3 bases are TGTGCCAGTAGTATCTCAGGGGGTCGGGAAAAACTGTTTTTT.

The rearrangement joins TRBV7-2 to TRBJ1-1; TRBD1 might be the D (6 bases). V gave up 3 bases and J gave up 9 bases, with 17 bases separating them. Germline CDR1 is SGHTA and CDR2 is FQGNSA. This CDR3 is built from 14 residues. As DNA, the CDR3 is TGTGCCAGCAGCTTCGACCGGGGGGCGATGAAAGCTTTCTTT. This sequence encodes CASSFDRGAMKAFF.

CDR3 in DNA: TGTGCTAGTGCGCCGGTCGATCCCAATCAGCCCCAGCATTTT. Its protein product is CASAPVDPNQPQHF. The genes are TRBV12-5 and TRBJ1-5; D unclear. The germline CDR1 and CDR2 sequences are LGHNT and FRNRAP. The CDR3 contains 14 residues. The V and J ends lost 7 bases and 3 bases respectively, with 13 bases between them.

This chain uses TRBV7-9 with TRBJ2-3, with D unclear. The germline gives CDR1 SEHNR, CDR2 FQNEAQ (reference sequence). The CDR3 spans 12 residues. Trimming took 3 bases from V and 5 from J, leaving 6 bases between them. As DNA, the CDR3 is TGTGCCAGCAGCTTGCGGATAGATACGCAGTATTTT. Amino acid sequence: CASSLRIDTQYF.